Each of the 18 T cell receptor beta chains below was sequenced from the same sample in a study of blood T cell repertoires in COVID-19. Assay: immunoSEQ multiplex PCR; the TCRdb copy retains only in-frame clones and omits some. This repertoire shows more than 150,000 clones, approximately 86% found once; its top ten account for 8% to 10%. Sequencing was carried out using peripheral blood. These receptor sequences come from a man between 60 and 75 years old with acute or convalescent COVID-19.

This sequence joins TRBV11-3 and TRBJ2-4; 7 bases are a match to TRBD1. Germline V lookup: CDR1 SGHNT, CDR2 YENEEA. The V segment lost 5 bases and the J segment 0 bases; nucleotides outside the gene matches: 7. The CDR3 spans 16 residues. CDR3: CASSPGQHLAKNIQYF. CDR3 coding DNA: TGTGCCAGCAGCCCGGGACAGCACTTAGCCAAAAACATTCAGTACTTC.

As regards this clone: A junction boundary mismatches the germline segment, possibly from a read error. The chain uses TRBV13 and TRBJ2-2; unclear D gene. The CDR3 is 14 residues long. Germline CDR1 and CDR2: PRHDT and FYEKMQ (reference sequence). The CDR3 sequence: CASSIGHSTGELFF. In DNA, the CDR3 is TGTGCCAGCAGCATAGGGCACAGCACCGGGGAGCTGTTTTTT.

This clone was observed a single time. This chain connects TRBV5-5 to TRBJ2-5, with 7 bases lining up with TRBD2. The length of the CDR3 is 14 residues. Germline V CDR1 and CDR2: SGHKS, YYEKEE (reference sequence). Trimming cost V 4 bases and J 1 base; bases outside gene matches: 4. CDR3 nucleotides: TGTGCCAGCAGCCTACCGGGGGGCCAAGAGACCCAGTACTTC. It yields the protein CASSLPGGQETQYF.

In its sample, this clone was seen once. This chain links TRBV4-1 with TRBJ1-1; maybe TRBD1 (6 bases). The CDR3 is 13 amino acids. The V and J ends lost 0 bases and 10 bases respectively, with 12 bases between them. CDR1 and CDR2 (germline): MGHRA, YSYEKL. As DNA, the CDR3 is TGCGCCAGCAGCCAAGATCAGGGGAGAGGAGCTTTCTTT. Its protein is CASSQDQGRGAFF.

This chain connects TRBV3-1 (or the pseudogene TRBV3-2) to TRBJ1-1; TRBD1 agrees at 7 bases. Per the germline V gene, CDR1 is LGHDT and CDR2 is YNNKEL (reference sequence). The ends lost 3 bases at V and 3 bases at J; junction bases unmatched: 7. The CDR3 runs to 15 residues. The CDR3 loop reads CASSHRQGGYTEAFF. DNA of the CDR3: TGTGCCAGCAGCCACCGACAGGGTGGGTACACTGAAGCTTTCTTT.

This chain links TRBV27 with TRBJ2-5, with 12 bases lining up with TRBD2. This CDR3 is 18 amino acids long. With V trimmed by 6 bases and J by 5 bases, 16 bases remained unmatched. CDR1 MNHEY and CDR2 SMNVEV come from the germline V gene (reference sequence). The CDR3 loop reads CASSYGPGTSGPQETQYF. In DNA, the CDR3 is TGTGCCAGCAGCTATGGCCCCGGGACTAGCGGGCCCCAGGAGACCCAGTACTTC.

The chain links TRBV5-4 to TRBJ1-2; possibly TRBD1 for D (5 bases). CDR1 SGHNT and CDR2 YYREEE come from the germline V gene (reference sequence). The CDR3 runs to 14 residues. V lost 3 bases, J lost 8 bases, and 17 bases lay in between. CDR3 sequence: CASSSWQGRRGYTF. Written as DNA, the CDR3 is TGTGCCAGCAGCTCATGGCAGGGAAGAAGGGGCTACACCTTC.

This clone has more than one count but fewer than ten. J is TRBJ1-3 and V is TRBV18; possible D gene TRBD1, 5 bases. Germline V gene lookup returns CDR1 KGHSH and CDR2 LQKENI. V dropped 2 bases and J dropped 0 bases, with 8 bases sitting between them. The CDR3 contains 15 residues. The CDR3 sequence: CASSPARDSGNTIYF. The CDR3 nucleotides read TGTGCCAGCTCACCAGCCAGGGACTCTGGAAACACCATATATTTT. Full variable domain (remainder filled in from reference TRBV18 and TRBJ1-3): NAGVMQNPRHLVRRRGQEARLRCSPMKGHSHVYWYRQLPEEGLKFMVYLQKENIIDESGMPKERFSAEFPKEGPSILRIQQVVRGDSAAYFCASSPARDSGNTIYFGEGSWLTVV.

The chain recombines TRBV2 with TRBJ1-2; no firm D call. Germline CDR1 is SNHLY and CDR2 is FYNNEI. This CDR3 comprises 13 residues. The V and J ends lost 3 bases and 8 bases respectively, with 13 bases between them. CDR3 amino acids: CASSEEDRVGYTF. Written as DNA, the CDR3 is TGTGCCAGCAGTGAGGAGGATCGCGTGGGCTACACCTTC.

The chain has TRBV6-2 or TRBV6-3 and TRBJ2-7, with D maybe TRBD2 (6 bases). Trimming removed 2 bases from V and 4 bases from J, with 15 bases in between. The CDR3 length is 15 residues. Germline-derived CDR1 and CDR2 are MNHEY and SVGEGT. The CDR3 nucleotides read TGTGCCAGCAGTTACGCGGCAGGGAGGTTGTACGAGCAGTACTTC. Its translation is CASSYAAGRLYEQYF.

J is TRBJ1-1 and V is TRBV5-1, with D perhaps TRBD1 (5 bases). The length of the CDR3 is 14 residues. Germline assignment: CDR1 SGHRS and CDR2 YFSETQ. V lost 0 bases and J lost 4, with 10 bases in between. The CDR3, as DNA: TGCGCCAGCAGCTTGGGGTCGGGGGGCACTGAAGCTTTCTTT. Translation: CASSLGSGGTEAFF.

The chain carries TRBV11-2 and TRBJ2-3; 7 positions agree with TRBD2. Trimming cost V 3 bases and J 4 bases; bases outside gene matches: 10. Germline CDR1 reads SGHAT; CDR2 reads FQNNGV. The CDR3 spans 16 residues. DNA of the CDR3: TGTGCCAGCAGCTTGTGGGGGGAGGGCCAAGCAGATACGCAGTATTTT. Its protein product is CASSLWGEGQADTQYF.

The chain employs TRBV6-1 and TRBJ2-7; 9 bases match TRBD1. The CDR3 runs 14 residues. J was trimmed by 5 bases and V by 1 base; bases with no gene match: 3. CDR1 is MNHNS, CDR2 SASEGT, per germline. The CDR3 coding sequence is TGTGCCAGCAGTGAAGAGTGGACAGGGGACGAGCAGTACTTC. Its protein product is CASSEEWTGDEQYF.

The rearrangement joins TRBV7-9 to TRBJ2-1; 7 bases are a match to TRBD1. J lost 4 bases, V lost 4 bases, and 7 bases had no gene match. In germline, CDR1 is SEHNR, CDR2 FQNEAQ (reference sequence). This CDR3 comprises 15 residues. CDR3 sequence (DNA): TGTGCCAGCAGCTCGACAGGGAGAAAATACAATGAGCAGTTCTTC. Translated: CASSSTGRKYNEQFF.

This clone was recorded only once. Here the CDR3 reads CASSLGTSGRRVGKTQYF. In DNA form, the CDR3 reads TGTGCCAGCAGCTTGGGGACTAGCGGGAGGAGGGTCGGGAAGACCCAGTACTTC. The chain recombines TRBV7-2 with TRBJ2-5; 15 nucleotides agree with TRBD2. Trimming took 3 bases from V and 6 from J; bases not matched to a gene: 11. Germline CDR1 SGHTA, CDR2 FQGNSA. The CDR3 spans 18 residues. The entire variable domain, with the rest obtained from reference TRBV7-2 and TRBJ2-5, is as follows: GAGVSQSPSNKVTEKGKDVELRCDPISGHTALYWYRQSLGQGLEFLIYFQGNSAPDKSGLPSDRFSAERTGGSVSTLTIQRTQQEDSAVYLCASSLGTSGRRVGKTQYFGPGTRLLVL.

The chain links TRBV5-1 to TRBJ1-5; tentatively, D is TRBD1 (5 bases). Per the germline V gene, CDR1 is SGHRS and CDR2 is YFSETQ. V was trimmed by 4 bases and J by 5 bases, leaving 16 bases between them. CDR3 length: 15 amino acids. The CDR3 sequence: CASSPGHGSDQPQHF. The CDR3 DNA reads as TGCGCCAGCAGCCCAGGACATGGGTCTGATCAGCCCCAGCATTTT.

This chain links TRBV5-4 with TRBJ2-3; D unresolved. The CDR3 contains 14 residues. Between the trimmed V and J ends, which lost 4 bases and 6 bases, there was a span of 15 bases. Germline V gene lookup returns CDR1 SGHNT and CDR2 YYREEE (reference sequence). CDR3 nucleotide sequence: TGTGCCAGCAGCCCCGACATGTACGCGGATACGCAGTATTTT. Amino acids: CASSPDMYADTQYF. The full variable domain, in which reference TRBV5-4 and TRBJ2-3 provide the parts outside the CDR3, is ETGVTQSPTHLIKTRGQQVTLRCSSQSGHNTVSWYQQALGQGPQFIFQYYREEENGRGNFPPRFSGLQFPNYSSELNVNALELDDSALYLCASSPDMYADTQYFGPGTRLTVL.

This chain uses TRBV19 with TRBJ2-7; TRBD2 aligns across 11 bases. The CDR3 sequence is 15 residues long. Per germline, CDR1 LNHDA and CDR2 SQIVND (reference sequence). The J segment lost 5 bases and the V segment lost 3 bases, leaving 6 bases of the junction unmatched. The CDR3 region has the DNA TGTGCCAGTAGTATGGTACTAGCGGGAGCTCACGAGCAGTACTTC. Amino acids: CASSMVLAGAHEQYF.